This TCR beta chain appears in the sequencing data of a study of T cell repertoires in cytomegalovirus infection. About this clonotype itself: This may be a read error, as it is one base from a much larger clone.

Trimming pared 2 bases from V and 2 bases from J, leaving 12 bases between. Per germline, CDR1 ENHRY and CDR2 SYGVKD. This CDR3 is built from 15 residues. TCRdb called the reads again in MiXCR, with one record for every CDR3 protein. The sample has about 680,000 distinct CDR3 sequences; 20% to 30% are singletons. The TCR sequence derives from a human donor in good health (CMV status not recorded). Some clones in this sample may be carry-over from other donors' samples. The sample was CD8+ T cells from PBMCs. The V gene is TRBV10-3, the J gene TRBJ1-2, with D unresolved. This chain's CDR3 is CAISEPSGRNYGYTF. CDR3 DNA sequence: TGTGCCATCAGTGAGCCATCAGGCAGGAACTATGGCTACACCTTC.